This T cell receptor (beta chain) was observed in a study of breast tumors, draining lymph nodes, adjacent tissues. Study-level findings and limits: Data only fit, rather than demonstrated, lymph node origin of most tumor T cells. Most tumor T cells seemingly derive from lymph node, then expand in tumor.

Each CDR3 protein gets one entry after TCRdb re-called the multiplex PCR reads with MiXCR. The sample contains 150,000 to 200,000 distinct CDR3 sequences, around 33% of which appear only once. The lymph nodes were axillary draining lymph nodes from breast cancer patients. Germline V gene data show CDR1 as SGHNT and CDR2 as YYREEE (reference sequence). With 0 bases clipped from V and 4 bases from J, the junction kept 4 bases outside the gene matches. The CDR3 contains 16 residues. As for this clonotype: Its antigen is unknown.

The V and J genes are TRBV5-4 and TRBJ2-2; TRBD1 agrees at 9 bases. Sequencing used axillary lymph node tissue. This clonotype was obtained from a female donor with breast cancer. Some clones in this sample may be carry-over from other donors' samples. CDR3 in DNA: TGTGCCAGCAGCTTGGCCACAGGGGGCATCACCGGGGAGCTGTTTTTT. Protein sequence: CASSLATGGITGELFF.